This T cell receptor (beta chain) was sequenced for a study of vaccination effects on CD4 cells after COVID-19. The wider study: Post-vaccine sampling took place a median of 72 days after the second dose.

Antigen-specific CD4+ T cells were first expanded with viral peptide pools by the ViraFEST assay and only then sequenced. Isolation of CD4+ T cells took place after approximately 10 days of culture. Subjects were given two BNT162b2 or mRNA-1273 vaccine doses. A half-volume exchange with IL-2 medium occurred on days 3 and 7. V was pared by 0 bases and J by 3 bases, with 10 bases between. From germline, CDR1 is SGHKS and CDR2 YYEKEE (reference sequence). The CDR3 has 14 residues. Profiled with immunoSEQ multiplex PCR; TCRdb holds only in-frame clones, not every one. The table shows approximately 31,000 clones, with about 70% occurring only once. A word on this clone: The antigen remains undetermined.

Study results and limitations: Clonal contraction was marked in infection- and vaccine-induced clones late after vaccination.

Sequenced here: CD4+ T cells from PBMCs cultured with HCoV-229E spike peptides, sampled after COVID-19 vaccination. V and J are TRBV5-5 and TRBJ2-7; the D gene is possibly TRBD1 (6 bases). The origin of this receptor is a human donor who received a COVID-19 vaccine. CDR3 nucleotides: TGTGCCAGCAGCTTGGGACAGGCATACTACGAGCAGTACTTC. Translated: CASSLGQAYYEQYF.